This TCR beta chain was sequenced for a study of blood T cells in healthy people across ages (dated by TCRdb to the mid-2010s). Notes on the research overall: In model experiments, template switching captured about one uniquely barcoded TCR beta cDNA molecule for every two T cells. For two donors (one aged 18 to 30 and one aged 80 or older), the study analyzed two additional independent replicas of 1 million unique cDNA reads from the same blood draw. The donors were divided into four age groups: young (average about 15 years), middle-aged (almost 40), aged (approximately 62) and long-lived (roughly 82). To track age-related changes in TCR beta repertoire diversity, the study relied on deep sequencing normalized with unique cDNA molecular identifiers. Paper-wide results and their limitations: Bulk unsorted PBMC profiling prevented conclusive comparison of naive and antigen-experienced compartments. Compared with the aged group, the long-lived group had more naive CD4+ T cells, fewer expanded clones and increased TCR diversity, a pattern suggesting age selection. Total diversity estimates from one million sequenced T cells were considered lower bounds and underestimates. Observed TCR beta diversity correlated strongly with the percentage of naive T cells measured by flow cytometry. Because the CMV infection status of the donors was unknown, age-related changes in expanded clonotypes may potentially have been confounded. As age increased, observed TCR beta diversity per million T cells dropped in a roughly linear way, and a significant reduction was already evident by age 40.

This clonotype turned up a few times. The target of this receptor is not known. Base qualities were left out, and no much larger clone turns up one base away. The method was 5' RACE. The reads were generated on an Illumina HiSeq 2500. A second PCR of about 7 to 12 cycles was run with a J-beta primer mix and a sample-barcoded 5' primer. A template-switch 5' adaptor carrying 12 random nucleotides introduced a unique molecular identifier onto each TCR beta cDNA molecule. At least 3 million CDR3-containing paired-end reads were obtained from each sample. The Mint cDNA synthesis kit, primed by a TRBC-specific oligonucleotide, was used to synthesize first-strand cDNA from all RNA. Following uracil-DNA glycosylase treatment, a first 18-cycle PCR with universal primers M1SS and BC2_uni_R was performed on all cDNA. Per the original workflow: For normalization, 1 million high-quality reads were randomly selected from each sample, with every read carrying a distinct molecular identifier. Instead of being binned into consensus sequences, reads that shared molecular identifiers were thrown out. CDR3 identification, clonotype clustering and error correction used MiTCR with a Q25 quality threshold and the strictest error-elimination algorithm. A nonparametric unseen species model with Euler transformation was used to estimate a lower bound on total TCR beta diversity. TCRdb ran its own pipeline on the public reads, namely fastp trimming at Q25 and MiXCR clone calling, and kept in-frame beta chains. Each entry is one CDR3 protein sequence, shown with its most common DNA and genes. The authors' filters were not applied to this entry. This sample gives over 750,000 distinct CDR3 sequences in total; more than 20% of them show up just once. More than 8% of the sample goes to the ten largest clones.

From cysteine to phenylalanine, the CDR3 is 14 amino acids long. The kept DNA is CDR3 alone, 42 bases in frame from the first base. CDR1 MNHEY and CDR2 SVGAGI are derived from the germline V gene. The donors were some 39 Caucasian individuals from Russia, aged roughly 6 to 100 years, who were systemically healthy. Around 10 milliliters of peripheral blood were drawn from each donor into EDTA-treated Vacutainer tubes. PBMCs were isolated by Ficoll-Paque density-gradient centrifugation, with at least 6 million obtained per sample. Total RNA, at least 5 micrograms per sample, was extracted from PBMCs with Trizol reagent. Naive CD45RAhigh/CD27high T cell percentages were measured by flow cytometry on a PBMC aliquot from every donor. The same data also contributed to another study, on T cells of mothers and their children. The second investigation adds: Nine systemically healthy Caucasian individuals, comprising three mothers and their six children, were included as donors. cDNA synthesis used all of the extracted RNA, with approximately 1.6 ug of RNA in each 15 ul reaction. In the second PCR, sample barcodes and 2-4 random nucleotides were introduced via the M1S primer. Over 10 million TCR beta CDR3 reads came from each mother, compared with some 3 million reads from each child. Thymic selection similarly shapes TCR recombination output in related and unrelated pairs, with minor effect from inherited differences. Normalized repertoire overlap in related mother-child pairs was always slightly higher than in unrelated mother-child pairs, but the difference was never significant. With a sensitivity of around 97 clones per million clonotypes, no persistent microchimeric T cell clones were detected. To look for features that set related mother-child pairs apart from unrelated individuals, the researchers ran deep NGS to compare the TCR beta repertoires of mothers and children. On average, the children were around 11 +/- 4 years old, while the mothers were about 40 +/- 4 years old. After adapter ligation was performed with NEBNext reagents, the libraries were sequenced on an Illumina HiSeq 2000 with 100+100 nt paired-end reads. Mother and child libraries were prepared a month apart and sequenced in separate runs to prevent cross-contamination. Each donor had between about 450,000 and 2,200,000 distinct TCR beta clonotypes identified. Naive TCR beta clonotypes were estimated from low-frequency clonotypes matched to each donor's FACS-determined naive share, without sorting.

The chain couples TRBV6-5 to TRBJ2-5; 7 bases in the middle match TRBD2. The last part of the DNA fits TRBJ2-7 better; the J call may be wrong. The sequenced sample was blood. This TCR was recovered from a boy between 10 and 17 years old in good health. For the CDR3, the sequence is CASSWGGSIYEQYF. The DNA reads as follows: TGTGCCAGCAGTTGGGGCGGGAGTATTTACGAGCAGTACTTC.